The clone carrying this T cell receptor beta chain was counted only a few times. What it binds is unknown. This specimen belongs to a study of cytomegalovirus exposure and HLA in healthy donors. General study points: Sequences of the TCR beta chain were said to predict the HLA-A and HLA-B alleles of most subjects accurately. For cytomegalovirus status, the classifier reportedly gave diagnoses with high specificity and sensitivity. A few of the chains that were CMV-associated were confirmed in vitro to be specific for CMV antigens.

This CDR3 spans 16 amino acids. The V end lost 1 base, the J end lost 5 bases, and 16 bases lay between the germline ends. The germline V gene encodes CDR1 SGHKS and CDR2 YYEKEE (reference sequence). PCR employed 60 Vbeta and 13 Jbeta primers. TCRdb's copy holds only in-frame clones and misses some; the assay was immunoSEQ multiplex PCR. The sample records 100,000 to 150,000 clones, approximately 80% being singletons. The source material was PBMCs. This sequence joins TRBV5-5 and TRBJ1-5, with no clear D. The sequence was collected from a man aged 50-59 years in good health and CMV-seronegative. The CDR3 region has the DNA TGTGCCAGCAGCTTGTTGGAGACCGTCTTCGATCAGCCCCAGCATTTT. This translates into CASSLLETVFDQPQHF.